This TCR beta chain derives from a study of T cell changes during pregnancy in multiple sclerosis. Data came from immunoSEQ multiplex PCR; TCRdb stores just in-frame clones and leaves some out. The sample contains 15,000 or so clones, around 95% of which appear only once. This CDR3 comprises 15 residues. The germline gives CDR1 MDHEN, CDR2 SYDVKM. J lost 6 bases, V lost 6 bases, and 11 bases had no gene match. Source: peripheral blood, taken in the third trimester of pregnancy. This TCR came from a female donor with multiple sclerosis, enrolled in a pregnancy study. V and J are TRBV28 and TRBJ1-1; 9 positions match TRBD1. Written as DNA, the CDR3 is TGTGCCAGCAGCCACCGGGACAGGGACGGAGCTGAAGCTTTCTTT. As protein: CASSHRDRDGAEAFF.